This paragraph reports one T cell receptor (beta chain). Its matching antigen is unknown. TCRdb's copy holds only in-frame clones and misses some; the assay was immunoSEQ multiplex PCR. The sample holds roughly 100,000 clones; approximately 88% are singletons and the top ten take 20%. Trimming stripped 1 base from V and 4 bases from J, with 13 bases between. The V gene's germline CDR1 is LGHNA and CDR2 YNFKEQ. CDR3 length: 16 residues. The data derive from a study of T cell responses to AZD1222 COVID-19 vaccine. The study's findings and limits: Scientists sampled the repertoires only once the peak T cell response had passed. Most donors were white British, females outnumbered males, and clonal diversity was possibly underestimated.

The rearrangement uses TRBV4-2 and TRBJ2-2; no clear D. The source is an adult in good health. Here the sequenced sample was peripheral blood, taken on day 0 of AZD1222 vaccination. The CDR3 DNA reads TGTGCCAGCAGCCAAGCTCAATCGACTTCCACCGGGGAGCTGTTTTTT. It encodes CASSQAQSTSTGELFF.